Listed below are T cell receptor beta chains from one sample, sequenced in a study of CD8+CD57+ T cells in acquired aplastic anemia. Using its own MiXCR run on the reads, TCRdb lists one record per CDR3 protein. The sample shows some 160,000 distinct CDR3 sequences, 40% to 50% of them seen only once. The sample comprised sorted CD4+, CD8+, or CD8+CD57+ T cells (not recorded which) from PBMCs. These receptors originate from a human donor with aplastic anemia. CDR3s include the opening cysteine and the closing phenylalanine or tryptophan. The order of the fields is V gene, clone size, J gene, D gene, CDR3 protein, CDR3 DNA. The D gene is left open where the match is weak. Clone size appears in some rows only: once, few, many, or a class for an expanded clone.

v_call: TRBV15; clone_size: few; j_call: TRBJ2-5; d_call: NA; cdr3_aa: CATSRRNRSLKETQYF; cdr3_nt: TGTGCCACCAGCAGACGCAACAGGAGCCTAAAAGAGACCCAGTACTTC
v_call: TRBV4-1; clone_size: many; j_call: TRBJ1-3; d_call: NA; cdr3_aa: CASSQVAASSGNTIYF; cdr3_nt: TGCGCCAGCAGCCAAGTGGCAGCGAGCTCTGGAAACACCATATATTTT
v_call: TRBV4-1; clone_size: NA; j_call: TRBJ1-3; d_call: NA; cdr3_aa: CASSQAGETGNTIYF; cdr3_nt: TGCGCCAGCAGCCAAGCAGGCGAGACTGGAAACACCATATATTTT
v_call: TRBV10-2; clone_size: many; j_call: TRBJ2-2; d_call: NA; cdr3_aa: CASSDRSGELFF; cdr3_nt: TGCGCCAGCAGTGACAGGTCCGGGGAGCTGTTTTTT
v_call: TRBV4-1; clone_size: few; j_call: TRBJ2-7; d_call: NA; cdr3_aa: CASSQVRFPPHYEQYF; cdr3_nt: TGCGCCAGCAGCCAGGTCAGATTCCCTCCTCACTACGAGCAGTACTTC
v_call: TRBV10-3; clone_size: NA; j_call: TRBJ2-2; d_call: TRBD2; cdr3_aa: CAISVASGGEEELFF; cdr3_nt: TGTGCCATCAGTGTGGCTAGCGGGGGGGAGGAGGAGCTGTTTTTT
v_call: TRBV6-1; clone_size: many; j_call: TRBJ1-1; d_call: TRBD1; cdr3_aa: CASSEAGTGKNTEAFF; cdr3_nt: TGTGCCAGCAGTGAAGCAGGGACAGGGAAGAACACTGAAGCTTTCTTT
v_call: TRBV10-1; clone_size: many; j_call: TRBJ2-7; d_call: NA; cdr3_aa: CASSPVGAYEQYF; cdr3_nt: TGCGCCAGCAGTCCCGTGGGTGCCTACGAGCAGTACTTC
v_call: TRBV29-1; clone_size: NA; j_call: TRBJ1-1; d_call: TRBD1; cdr3_aa: CSLVTGGTEAFF; cdr3_nt: TGCAGCTTGGTGACAGGGGGCACTGAAGCTTTCTTT
v_call: TRBV6-5; clone_size: many; j_call: TRBJ2-7; d_call: NA; cdr3_aa: CASSYTYGQSEQYF; cdr3_nt: TGTGCCAGCAGCTATACTTACGGACAGTCCGAGCAGTACTTC